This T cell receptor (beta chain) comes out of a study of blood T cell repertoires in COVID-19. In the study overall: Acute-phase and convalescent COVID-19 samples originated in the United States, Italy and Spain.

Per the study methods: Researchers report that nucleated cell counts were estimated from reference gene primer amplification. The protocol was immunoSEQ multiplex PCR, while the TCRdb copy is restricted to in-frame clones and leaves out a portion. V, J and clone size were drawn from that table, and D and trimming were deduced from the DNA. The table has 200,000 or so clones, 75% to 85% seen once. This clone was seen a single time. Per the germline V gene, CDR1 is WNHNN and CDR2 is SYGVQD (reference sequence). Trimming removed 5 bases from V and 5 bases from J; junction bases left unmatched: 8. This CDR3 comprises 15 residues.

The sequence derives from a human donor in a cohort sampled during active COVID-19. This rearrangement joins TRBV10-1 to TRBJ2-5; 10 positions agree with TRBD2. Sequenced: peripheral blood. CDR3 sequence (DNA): TGCGCCAGCAGTACCGTAGCGGGAGGTACGGAGACCCAGTACTTC. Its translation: CASSTVAGGTETQYF.